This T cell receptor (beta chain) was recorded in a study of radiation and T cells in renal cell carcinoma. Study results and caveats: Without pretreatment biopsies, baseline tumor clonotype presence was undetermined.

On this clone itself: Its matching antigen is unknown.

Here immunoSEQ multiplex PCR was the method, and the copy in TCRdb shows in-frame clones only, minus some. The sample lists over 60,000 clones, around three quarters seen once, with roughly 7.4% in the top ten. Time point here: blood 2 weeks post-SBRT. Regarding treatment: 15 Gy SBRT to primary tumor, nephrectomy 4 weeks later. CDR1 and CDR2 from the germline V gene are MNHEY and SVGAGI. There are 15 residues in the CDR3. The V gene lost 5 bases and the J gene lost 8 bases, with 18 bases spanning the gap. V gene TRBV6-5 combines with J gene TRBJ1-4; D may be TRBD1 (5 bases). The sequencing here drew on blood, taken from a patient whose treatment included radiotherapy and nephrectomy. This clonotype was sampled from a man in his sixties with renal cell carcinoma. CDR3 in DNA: TGTGCCAGCAGTGCGTCAACAGGCGGGGGAGAAAAACTGTTTTTT. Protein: CASSASTGGGEKLFF.